What follows are 31 T cell receptor beta chains derived from one specimen sequenced in a study of T cells in Graves' hyperthyroidism and ophthalmopathy (dated by TCRdb to the late 2010s). Receptors were amplified or captured by multiplex PCR. Reads for this sample came from an Illumina HiSeq 2000. The TCR beta CDR3 regions were amplified from RNA transcripts. For the first round of RT-PCR on the TCR CDR3, the HTBI primer set was used together with the Qiagen OneStep RT-PCR kit. TCRdb's own reprocessing of the public reads used fastp at Q25 and MiXCR and kept productive beta chains. Each record represents a unique CDR3 protein, reported with the most common genes and DNA among its rows. This sample is represented by under 400,000 distinct CDR3 sequences; about 20% of them were singletons. Jointly, the top ten make up about 53% of the sample. The sequenced sample was blood. These receptors all stem from a woman aged 45-60 years with Graves' hyperthyroidism.

This clonotype came up a few times. This chain joins TRBV5-1 and TRBJ2-5, with 10 bases lining up with TRBD1. This CDR3 has 14 residues. The V gene's germline CDR1 is SGHRS and CDR2 YFSETQ. Trimming took 4 bases from V and 4 from J; bases not matched to a gene: 4. CDR3 region: CASSLDRGLETQYF. In DNA, the CDR3 is TGCGCCAGCAGCCTCGACAGGGGGCTAGAGACCCAGTACTTC.

V gene TRBV6-5 combines with J gene TRBJ2-2; tentative D call: TRBD1 (5 bases). The CDR3 length is 15 residues. Germline CDR1 is MNHEY and CDR2 is SVGAGI. V was shortened by 4 bases and J by 0 bases, with 9 bases between the two germline ends. The CDR3 coding sequence is TGTGCCAGCAGTTTCTCGACAGCGAACACCGGGGAGCTGTTTTTT. This gives the protein CASSFSTANTGELFF.

In its sample, this clonotype was seen many times. In DNA form, the CDR3 reads TGTGCCAGCAGTTTCGGACAGGGGCCAGCTTTCTTT. Protein sequence: CASSFGQGPAFF. This chain links TRBV28 with TRBJ1-1; 9 positions agree with TRBD1. The CDR3 totals 12 residues. V gave up 3 bases and J gave up 10 bases; unmatched junction bases: 3. The V gene's germline CDR1 is MDHEN and CDR2 SYDVKM.

This clonotype was observed a few times. The gene calls are TRBV5-1 and TRBJ2-4, with D possibly being TRBD2 (6 bases). Trimming took 0 bases from V and 0 from J, leaving 10 bases between them. This CDR3 region has 16 residues. CDR1 is SGHRS, CDR2 YFSETQ, per germline. CDR3 sequence reads: CASSLDGGVAKNIQYF. The CDR3, as DNA: TGCGCCAGCAGCTTGGACGGGGGTGTAGCCAAAAACATTCAGTACTTC.

This clonotype appeared many times. The gene calls are TRBV5-1 and TRBJ1-1; D not certain. The germline V and J ends were trimmed by 1 base and 0 bases, with 16 bases remaining between them. The germline V gene has CDR1 SGHRS and CDR2 YFSETQ. The CDR3 covers 17 residues. CDR3 protein: CASSLPIVGTLNTEAFF. CDR3 coding DNA: TGCGCCAGCAGCTTGCCGATTGTGGGCACCTTGAACACTGAAGCTTTCTTT.

This chain uses TRBV28 with TRBJ2-7, with TRBD2 identical over 11 bases. Germline CDR1 reads MDHEN; CDR2 reads SYDVKM. The V and J ends lost 1 base and 6 bases, in that order; junction bases with no gene match: 5. CDR3 length: 15 residues. CDR3: CASSLFLGTSGEQYF. CDR3 DNA sequence: TGTGCCAGCAGTTTATTCCTTGGGACTAGCGGCGAGCAGTACTTC.

This clonotype was seen many times. The rearrangement links TRBV6-1 to TRBJ1-1; tentatively, D is TRBD1 (6 bases). The V and J ends lost 3 bases and 2 bases respectively, with 13 bases between them. CDR1 and CDR2 from the germline V gene are MNHNS and SASEGT. This CDR3 has 15 amino acids. For the CDR3, the DNA is TGTGCCAGCAGTGACATATTACAGGGAAACACTGAAGCTTTCTTT. Residues: CASSDILQGNTEAFF.

The chain recombines TRBV10-3 with TRBJ1-3, with D unresolved. CDR3 length equals 14 residues. In germline, CDR1 is ENHRY, CDR2 SYGVKD. Trimming removed 7 bases from V and 0 bases from J, with 10 bases in between. In DNA, the CDR3 is TGTGCCATCACCTCAGGATTCTCTGGAAACACCATATATTTT. It encodes CAITSGFSGNTIYF.

There are many counts of this clonotype. The chain employs TRBV27 and TRBJ2-3; either TRBD1 or TRBD2 may supply D (5 bases each). This CDR3 has 17 residues. Per germline, CDR1 MNHEY and CDR2 SMNVEV (reference sequence). V was clipped by 2 bases and J by 3 bases, with 18 bases between them. This CDR3 is CASSLRGGGYRTDTQYF. The CDR3 nucleotides are TGTGCCAGCAGTTTAAGGGGTGGGGGTTATCGGACAGATACGCAGTATTTT.

This clonotype was seen ten or more times. The gene calls are TRBV11-2 and TRBJ2-3; the D call may be TRBD1 or TRBD2 (5 bases each). Germline-derived CDR1 and CDR2 are SGHAT and FQNNGV. V gave up 3 bases and J gave up 2 bases, with 12 bases separating them. This CDR3 comprises 15 residues. This CDR3 reads CASSFEGRATDTQYF. CDR3 DNA: TGTGCCAGCAGCTTTGAGGGACGTGCCACAGATACGCAGTATTTT.

This clonotype was seen a handful of times. This chain connects TRBV2 to TRBJ2-7; 9 positions agree with TRBD1. J lost 5 bases, V lost 6 bases, and 8 bases had no gene match. This CDR3 has 14 residues. Germline-derived CDR1 and CDR2 are SNHLY and FYNNEI. Written as DNA, the CDR3 is TGTGCCAGCAGGGCGGGACAGGGTGCCGACGAGCAGTACTTC. Translating gives CASRAGQGADEQYF.

The J gene is TRBJ2-2, the V gene TRBV24-1; 12 positions agree with TRBD2. V shed 4 bases, J shed 6 bases, and the junction held 8 bases outside the gene matches. Germline-derived CDR1 and CDR2 are KGHDR and SFDVKD. The CDR3 totals 17 residues. The CDR3 coding sequence is TGTGCCACCAGTGACCCCGAGACTAGCGGGAGATCCGGGGAGCTGTTTTTT. This encodes CATSDPETSGRSGELFF.

This clonotype was observed at least ten times. This chain links TRBV6-1 with TRBJ1-5; TRBD1 is a possible D gene (5 bases). The V gene lost 8 bases and the J gene lost 5 bases, with 7 bases spanning the gap. The CDR3 runs to 11 residues. CDR1 MNHNS and CDR2 SASEGT come from the germline V gene. The CDR3 region has the DNA TGTGCCAGCGGGGGACATCAGCCCCAGCATTTT. This sequence encodes CASGGHQPQHF.

The sample holds a few counts of this clonotype. The chain is built from TRBV6-1 and TRBJ1-2, with D maybe TRBD1 (5 bases). Deletions cut 2 bases from V and 4 bases from J, with 11 bases between. The CDR3 totals 14 residues. CDR1 and CDR2 (germline): MNHNS, SASEGT. CDR3: CASSEPGLSYGYTF. The CDR3 DNA reads as TGTGCCAGCAGTGAACCAGGGCTCTCCTATGGCTACACCTTC.

The V call is TRBV29-1, the J call TRBJ2-2; TRBD2 agrees at 8 bases. Germline-derived CDR1 and CDR2 are SQVTM and ANQGSEA. Trimming at V came to 0 bases and at J to 3 bases, leaving 6 bases not matched to a gene. CDR3 length: 16 residues. This CDR3 is CSVEDLGGAYTGELFF. DNA of the CDR3: TGCAGCGTTGAAGATCTCGGGGGGGCGTACACCGGGGAGCTGTTTTTT.

This clonotype was seen more than once but under ten times. The rearrangement joins TRBV6-1 to TRBJ2-7; 12 bases match TRBD2. Germline CDR1 and CDR2: MNHNS and SASEGT. This CDR3 is built from 16 residues. V was pared by 7 bases and J by 2 bases, with 9 bases of the junction left unmatched. CDR3 sequence: CASTHPTSGSAYEQYF. In nucleotides, the CDR3 is TGTGCCAGCACCCACCCGACTAGCGGGAGCGCCTACGAGCAGTACTTC.

There are many counts of this clonotype. V usage is TRBV5-1 and J usage is TRBJ2-7; D gene unclear. This CDR3 contains 18 residues. Trimming left V 0 bases short and J 1 base short, with 20 bases between. Germline V gene sequence: CDR1 SGHRS, CDR2 YFSETQ. CDR3 residues: CASSLASPWASTSYEQYF. The CDR3 DNA reads as TGCGCCAGCAGCTTGGCCTCCCCTTGGGCTTCTACATCCTACGAGCAGTACTTC.

The sample holds many counts of this clonotype. This chain links TRBV2 with TRBJ2-7; a possible D gene is TRBD1 (6 bases). Looked up from germline, CDR1 is SNHLY and CDR2 is FYNNEI. The CDR3 runs 14 residues. The V and J ends lost 3 bases and 1 base respectively, with 10 bases between them. The chain's CDR3 is CASSEEGQSYEQYF. The DNA for the CDR3 is TGTGCCAGCAGTGAGGAAGGACAGTCCTACGAGCAGTACTTC.

The CDR3 nucleotides read TGTGCCAGCAGCTTAAACACGAACACTGAAGCTTTCTTT. Amino acid sequence: CASSLNTNTEAFF. This chain connects TRBV13 to TRBJ1-1; unclear D gene. This CDR3 contains 13 residues. Germline values: CDR1 PRHDT, CDR2 FYEKMQ (reference sequence). Between the trimmed V and J ends, which lost 2 bases and 1 base, there was a span of 5 bases.

The rearrangement joins TRBV5-1 to TRBJ1-1; D call uncertain. Germline lookup yields CDR1 SGHRS and CDR2 YFSETQ. V lost 4 bases and J lost 9, with 22 bases in between. The CDR3 has 15 amino acids. CDR3 sequence reads: CASSPRQGQEEKAFF. The DNA of the CDR3 is TGCGCCAGCAGCCCACGACAAGGGCAAGAAGAAAAAGCTTTCTTT.

To note about this clonotype: This could be a read error, since a much larger clone is one nucleotide away. The DNA for the CDR3 is TGTGCCAGCAGTTTCCCCCCGGGCTACAATGAGCAGTTCTTC. Translated: CASSFPPGYNEQFF. The chain is built from TRBV28 and TRBJ2-1, with D unclear. This CDR3 is 14 amino acids long. Trimming took off 3 bases at V and 3 bases at J, with 9 bases between the two ends. The germline V gene has CDR1 MDHEN and CDR2 SYDVKM.

This clonotype was observed at least ten times. V gene TRBV20-1 combines with J gene TRBJ2-3; TRBD1 agrees at 8 bases. Germline CDR1 is DFQATT and CDR2 is SNEGSKA (reference sequence). The V segment lost 2 bases and the J segment 3 bases; nucleotides outside the gene matches: 4. CDR3 length: 14 amino acids. CDR3 DNA sequence: TGCAGTGCTAGAAAGGACAGGGCTACAGATACGCAGTATTTT. This translates into CSARKDRATDTQYF.

The chain carries TRBV12-3 or TRBV12-4 and TRBJ1-4; D may be TRBD1 (5 bases). V lost 4 bases and J 8 bases, leaving 11 bases between the germline ends. CDR3 length equals 13 residues. CDR3 DNA sequence: TGTGCCAGCAGTTACCGGGGCCTAGAAAAACTGTTTTTT. Protein: CASSYRGLEKLFF.

Many counts were recorded for this clonotype. The chain uses TRBV2 and TRBJ2-3, with D maybe TRBD2 (5 bases). The germline CDR1 and CDR2 sequences are SNHLY and FYNNEI. The CDR3 contains 14 residues. The V gene lost 2 bases and the J gene lost 2 bases, with 8 bases spanning the gap. CDR3 sequence (DNA): TGTGCCAGCAGTGAACTAGCCAACACAGATACGCAGTATTTT. Protein product: CASSELANTDTQYF.

As for this clonotype: A much larger clone differs by one base, so this may be a read error. The rearrangement links TRBV14 to TRBJ2-1, with D perhaps given as TRBD1 or TRBD2 (6 bases each). The CDR3 contains 18 residues. Germline V gene lookup returns CDR1 SGHDN and CDR2 FVKESK. CDR3 nucleotides: TGTGCCAGCAGCCAAGTGGGTGCCGGGGGCCACTCCTACAATGAGCAGCTCTTC. Protein: CASSQVGAGGHSYNEQLF.

To note about this clonotype: This sequence may be a read error, since a much larger clone differs from it by one base. The chain carries TRBV12-3 or TRBV12-4 and TRBJ1-4; D unresolved. CDR3 length: 16 amino acids. The CDR3 DNA is TGTGCCAGCAGTTCTTGGGGTTTCACAACTAATGAAAAACTGGTTTTT. This translates into CASSSWGFTTNEKLVF.

This clonotype was recorded once. The chain combines TRBV5-1 with TRBJ2-3; maybe TRBD1 (5 bases). The CDR3 runs to 15 residues. The germline V gene has CDR1 SGHRS and CDR2 YFSETQ. Trimming took 0 bases from V and 6 from J, leaving 14 bases between them. The CDR3 sequence: CASSLVPRATDTQYF. DNA of the CDR3: TGCGCCAGCAGCTTGGTTCCCAGGGCAACCGATACGCAGTATTTT.

The rearrangement links TRBV6-1 to TRBJ2-3, with D unclear. Trimming took 4 bases from V and 1 from J, leaving 15 bases between them. Germline CDR1 is MNHNS and CDR2 is SASEGT. CDR3 length: 16 residues. Here the CDR3 reads CASSAIISSGTDTQYF. CDR3 nucleotide sequence: TGTGCCAGCAGTGCCATCATCTCCTCCGGCACAGATACGCAGTATTTT.

This clonotype appeared a few times. V is TRBV6-1 and J is TRBJ2-2, with D possibly being TRBD1 (7 bases). Trimming removed 7 bases at V and 3 bases at J, with 18 bases between. Germline loops: CDR1 MNHNS, CDR2 SASEGT. This CDR3 region has 16 residues. DNA of the CDR3: TGTGCCAGCATACCGGCCGACAGGGAGGACACCGGGGAGCTGTTTTTT. Its protein product is CASIPADREDTGELFF.

This clonotype was counted a few times. The V call is TRBV19, the J call TRBJ2-3, with TRBD1 matching over 9 bases. V shed 7 bases and J 6 bases; nucleotides not matched to a gene: 5. Germline V lookup: CDR1 LNHDA, CDR2 SQIVND (reference sequence). The CDR3 runs to 13 residues. CDR3 DNA sequence: TGTGCCAGTAACAGGGGGCTGGAGGATACGCAGTATTTT. This translates into CASNRGLEDTQYF. The full variable domain, completed using reference TRBV19 and TRBJ2-3, is DGGITQSPKYLFRKEGQNVTLSCEQNLNHDAMYWYRQDPGQGLRLIYYSQIVNDFQKGDIAEGYSVSREKKESFPLTVTSAQKNPTAFYLCASNRGLEDTQYFGPGTRLTVL.

This clonotype turned up a few times. J is TRBJ1-4 and V is TRBV12-3 or TRBV12-4; perhaps TRBD1 as D (6 bases). The V end was cut by 6 bases, the J end by 5 bases, with 10 bases between. This CDR3 region has 13 residues. The CDR3 bases are TGTGCCAGCAGACAGGGTTCGAATGAAAAACTGTTTTTT. Translated, it gives CASRQGSNEKLFF.